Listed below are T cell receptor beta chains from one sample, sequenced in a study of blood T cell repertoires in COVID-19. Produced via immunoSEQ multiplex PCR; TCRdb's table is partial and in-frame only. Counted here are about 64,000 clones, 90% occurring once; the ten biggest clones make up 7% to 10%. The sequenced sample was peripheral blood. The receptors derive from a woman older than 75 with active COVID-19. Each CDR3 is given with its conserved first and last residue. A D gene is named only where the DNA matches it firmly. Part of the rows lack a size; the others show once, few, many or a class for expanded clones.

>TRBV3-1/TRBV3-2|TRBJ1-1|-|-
CASSRSAENTEAFF
TGTGCCAGCAGCCGGTCAGCGGAGAACACTGAAGCTTTCTTT
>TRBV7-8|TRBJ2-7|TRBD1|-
CASSLQTGGGYEQYF
TGTGCCAGCAGCCTACAGACAGGGGGCGGCTACGAGCAGTACTTC
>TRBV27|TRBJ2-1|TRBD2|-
CASSPLAGGIRSYNEQFF
TGTGCCAGCAGTCCCTTGGCGGGGGGTATTCGTTCCTACAATGAGCAGTTCTTC
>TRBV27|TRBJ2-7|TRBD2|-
CASSPRREGGYEQYF
TGTGCCAGCAGCCCCCGACGGGAGGGCGGCTACGAGCAGTACTTC
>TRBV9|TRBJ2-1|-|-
CASSVPADNEQFF
TGTGCCAGCAGCGTTCCCGCAGACAATGAGCAGTTCTTC
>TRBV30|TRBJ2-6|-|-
CAWSVRGYAANVLTF
TGTGCCTGGAGTGTAAGAGGGTACGCGGCCAACGTCCTGACTTTC
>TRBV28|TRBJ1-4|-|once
CASSPLLGVGEKLFF
TGTGCCAGCAGCCCCCTCCTCGGGGTAGGAGAAAAACTGTTTTTT
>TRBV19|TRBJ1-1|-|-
CASSIAGLTEAFF
TGTGCCAGTAGTATCGCAGGGCTCACTGAAGCTTTCTTT
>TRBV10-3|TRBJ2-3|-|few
CAISSYDSSDTQYF
TGTGCCATCAGCTCCTATGACAGTTCAGATACGCAGTATTTT
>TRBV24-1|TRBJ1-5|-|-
CATSSNEQAQWGSQHF
TGTGCCACCAGTTCCAACGAACAGGCCCAGTGGGGATCCCAGCATTTT
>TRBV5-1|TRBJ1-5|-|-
CASSLDSTSNQPQHF
TGCGCCAGCAGCTTAGACTCCACGAGCAATCAGCCCCAGCATTTT
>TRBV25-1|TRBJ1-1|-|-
CASSAPVNTEAFF
TGTGCCAGCAGTGCCCCAGTGAACACTGAAGCTTTCTTT